This T cell receptor (beta chain) was captured by sequencing in a study of blood T cell repertoires in COVID-19. Study at large: The United States, Italy and Spain were the sources of the acute and convalescent COVID-19 samples. T cells, B-cell-depleted T cells, or PBMCs provided the cDNA or gDNA that served as material.

This clone was recorded at least ten times. Germline CDR1 and CDR2: MNHEY and SVGAGI. The V gene end was trimmed by 6 bases and the J gene end by 4 bases; junction bases not matched to a gene: 8. The CDR3 contains 15 residues. In the original analysis: By means of reference gene primer amplification, nucleated cell counts were estimated. Generated by immunoSEQ multiplex PCR, the TCRdb table keeps only in-frame clones and is missing some. Clone size and the V and J calls come from that table; the DNA yielded D and trimming. Of a few hundred thousand clones detected, around four fifths appear once; the ten largest clones hold more than 1.5%.

The chain carries TRBV6-5 and TRBJ1-2; 10 nucleotides match TRBD1. Sequencing used peripheral blood. The TCR was taken from a man aged 25-40 years who had recovered from COVID-19. The CDR3 is CASRPGQGNIYGYTF. CDR3 bases: TGTGCCAGCAGACCGGGACAGGGGAACATCTATGGCTACACCTTC.